What follows are 13 T cell receptor beta chains derived from one specimen sequenced in a study of cytomegalovirus exposure and HLA in healthy donors. The PCR had 60 Vbeta and 13 Jbeta primers. Clones were sequenced by immunoSEQ multiplex PCR, and TCRdb holds only the in-frame ones, with some missing. The table records approximately 70,000 clones, around 72% of them present only once. The sample taken for sequencing was PBMCs. The receptors here all came from a woman in her thirties or forties in good health and CMV-seropositive.

The chain uses TRBV6-4 and TRBJ2-4; 9 bases agree with TRBD1. This CDR3 region has 13 residues. The ends lost 6 bases at V and 7 bases at J; junction bases unmatched: 4. Per germline, CDR1 MRHNA and CDR2 SNTAGT. The CDR3 DNA reads TGTGCCAGCAGCGTGACAGGGGGGAACATTCAGTACTTC. Translation gives CASSVTGGNIQYF.

The rearrangement uses TRBV5-4 and TRBJ1-4; D remains ambiguous. Germline values: CDR1 SGHNT, CDR2 YYREEE (reference sequence). V was cut by 4 bases and J by 8 bases, with 18 bases left in between. This CDR3 has 15 amino acids. CDR3 coding DNA: TGTGCCAGCAGCCGTCCCGGACTGGAGTCGGAAAAACTGTTTTTT. It specifies CASSRPGLESEKLFF.

The chain joins TRBV6-6 to TRBJ1-5; 12 positions match TRBD1. The CDR3 spans 16 residues. With 5 bases clipped from V and 5 bases from J, the junction kept 7 bases outside the gene matches. Germline CDR1 and CDR2: MNHNY and SVGAGI (reference sequence). The CDR3 sequence: CASSPWDRGLDQPQHF. In nucleotides, the CDR3 is TGTGCCAGCAGTCCCTGGGACAGGGGGCTCGATCAGCCCCAGCATTTT.

The rearrangement joins TRBV30 to TRBJ2-7; unclear D gene. The CDR3 totals 11 residues. CDR1 and CDR2 from the germline V gene are GTSNPN and SVGIG (reference sequence). V dropped 3 bases and J dropped 7 bases, with 10 bases sitting between them. CDR3 DNA: TGTGCCTGGAGACGTGACGGGGAGCAGTACTTC. This sequence encodes CAWRRDGEQYF.

The chain links TRBV7-9 to TRBJ2-7; TRBD1 is a possible D gene (7 bases). CDR1 is SEHNR, CDR2 FQNEAQ, per germline (reference sequence). The CDR3 is 15 residues long. V lost 5 bases, J lost 2 bases, and 16 bases lay in between. Here the CDR3 reads CASSLPAGQPYEQYF. CDR3 sequence (DNA): TGTGCCAGCAGCCTCCCTGCGGGACAGCCCTACGAGCAGTACTTC.

V gene TRBV10-2 combines with J gene TRBJ2-7, with 8 positions matching TRBD1. The V gene's germline CDR1 is WSHSY and CDR2 SAAADI. The V segment lost 4 bases and the J segment 2 bases; nucleotides outside the gene matches: 7. The CDR3 is 15 amino acids. The chain's CDR3 is CASSVDRDRTYEQYF. The DNA of the CDR3 is TGCGCCAGCAGTGTTGACCGGGACAGGACCTACGAGCAGTACTTC.

In nucleotides, the CDR3 is TGCGCCAGCAGCTTGAAGGGAGCGGGAACAGATACGCAGTATTTT. Translated: CASSLKGAGTDTQYF. The rearrangement uses TRBV5-1 and TRBJ2-3, with TRBD2 matching 7 bases. Trimming removed 1 base from V and 3 bases from J; junction bases left unmatched: 5. The germline CDR1 and CDR2 sequences are SGHRS and YFSETQ. This CDR3 comprises 15 residues.

This clone was detected once. The genes are TRBV5-3 and TRBJ2-7; 7 bases align to TRBD2. TRBV5-3 is filed as an ORF, its function uncertain. After removal of 3 bases from V and 3 bases from J, the junction contained 21 bases not matched to a gene. The CDR3 contains 19 residues. As DNA, the CDR3 is TGTGCCAGAAGCTCCGGGCCATCGTTGGTCCCCGCGGGAGACTACGAGCAGTACTTC. The encoded protein is CARSSGPSLVPAGDYEQYF.

This chain links TRBV21-1 with TRBJ1-2. TRBV21-1 is deemed a pseudogene. The CDR3 sequence is 15 residues long. The CDR3: CASSKRPPGCYGYTF. CDR3 nucleotide sequence: TGTGCCAGCAGCAAACGCCCTCCGGGGTGCTATGGCTACACCTTC.

This clone is a singleton in its sample. The gene calls are TRBV7-6 and TRBJ2-3; 10 nucleotides line up with TRBD2. V gave up 1 base and J gave up 5 bases; unmatched junction bases: 6. Germline CDR1 is SGHVS and CDR2 is FNYEAQ. There are 16 residues in the CDR3. CDR3 DNA sequence: TGTGCCAGCAGCTTAGTCCTAGCGGGGGTGGAAGATACGCAGTATTTT. This codes for CASSLVLAGVEDTQYF.

There are a few counts of this clone. The rearrangement uses TRBV19 and TRBJ2-7; 7 nucleotides match TRBD1. The CDR3 covers 14 residues. V gave up 1 base and J gave up 3 bases; unmatched junction bases: 3. Germline V gene lookup returns CDR1 LNHDA and CDR2 SQIVND (reference sequence). In DNA, the CDR3 is TGTGCCAGTAGTATAGCGCACAGGGGCTACGAGCAGTACTTC. Encoded protein: CASSIAHRGYEQYF.

The chain has TRBV5-1 and TRBJ2-3; 8 bases map to TRBD2. This CDR3 comprises 14 residues. Per the germline V gene, CDR1 is SGHRS and CDR2 is YFSETQ. The trim removed 3 bases at V and 9 bases at J, leaving 9 bases unmatched. The CDR3 loop reads CASSSQTSGGTQYF. CDR3 bases: TGCGCCAGCAGCTCCCAGACCAGCGGGGGAACGCAGTATTTT.

The V and J genes are TRBV5-1 and TRBJ1-1; TRBD1 matches 11 bases. The V and J ends lost 0 bases and 11 bases, in that order; junction bases with no gene match: 9. Germline V gene sequence: CDR1 SGHRS, CDR2 YFSETQ. The CDR3 sequence is 15 residues long. The DNA for the CDR3 is TGCGCCAGCAGCTTGGTCCCGGGACAGGGGGAGAGGGCTTTCTTT. It yields the protein CASSLVPGQGERAFF.